The rows below give T cell receptor beta chains drawn from one sample of a study of blood T cell repertoires in COVID-19. Assay used: immunoSEQ multiplex PCR; TCRdb lists only in-frame clones, some missing. The data hold about 98,000 clones, with approximately 84% observed a single time. Sequenced input: peripheral blood. The source is a human donor in a cohort sampled during active COVID-19. The CDR3 runs from the conserved cysteine through the conserved F or W. Fields, in order: D gene, V gene, CDR3 length, clone size, J gene, CDR3 DNA, CDR3 protein. The D gene is left open where the match is weak. Only some rows state a clone size, as once, few, many or a class for expanded clones.

>TRBD1|TRBV5-4|16|few|TRBJ2-7
TGTGCCAGCAGCCCTGACCCGACAGGGAGAGGGTACGAGCAGTACTTC
CASSPDPTGRGYEQYF
>TRBD2|TRBV7-2|17|.|TRBJ2-5
TGTGCCAGCAGCCAAAACCCTAGCGGGGGGGCAGGGGAGACCCAGTACTTC
CASSQNPSGGAGETQYF
>.|TRBV7-2|14|.|TRBJ1-4
TGTGCCAGCAGCTTAGAAGGCAGGGCGGAAAAACTGTTTTTT
CASSLEGRAEKLFF
>.|TRBV11-3|14|.|TRBJ1-2
TGTGCCAGCAGCAAAACAACAGGGTTGGGAGGCTACACCTTC
CASSKTTGLGGYTF
>TRBD1|TRBV28|16|.|TRBJ1-5
TGTGCCAGCAGACCCCAGGGGGCGCCTAGAGTTCAGCCCCAGCATTTT
CASRPQGAPRVQPQHF
>TRBD1|TRBV11-2|15|.|TRBJ1-1
TGTGCCAGCAGCGGATACAGGGGGCGGGTCACTGAAGCTTTCTTT
CASSGYRGRVTEAFF
>.|TRBV11-3|15|.|TRBJ2-3
TGTGCCAGCAGCTTAGGGGACTCCAGCTCGGATACGCAGTATTTT
CASSLGDSSSDTQYF
>.|TRBV9|15|.|TRBJ2-1
TGTGCCAGCAGCGTAGCCCCAGGATCCTACAATGAGCAGTTCTTC
CASSVAPGSYNEQFF
>TRBD2|TRBV10-3|14|.|TRBJ2-7
TGTGCCATCAGAAGGAGCGGGGAAAGGGACGAGCAGTACTTC
CAIRRSGERDEQYF
>.|TRBV19|18|.|TRBJ2-6
TGTGCCAGTAGTATACCGACAAAACTCCTCTCTGGGGCCAACGTCCTGACTTTC
CASSIPTKLLSGANVLTF
>.|TRBV18|13|few|TRBJ2-1
TGTGCCAGCTCACCCGGACTATCCAATGAGCAGTTCTTC
CASSPGLSNEQFF
>.|TRBV5-1|13|.|TRBJ2-5
TGCGCCAGCAGCTACGGGGTCCAAGAGACCCAGTACTTC
CASSYGVQETQYF
>.|TRBV3-1/TRBV3-2|14|.|TRBJ2-4
TGTGCCAGCAGCCAGGGGGGGGCGGGAAACATTCAGTACTTC
CASSQGGAGNIQYF
>.|TRBV19|15|.|TRBJ1-6
TGTGCCAGTAGTTTCTATCAGGCGACTAATTCACCCCTCCACTTT
CASSFYQATNSPLHF
>TRBD1|TRBV19|15|.|TRBJ1-2
TGTGCCAGTAGTATTCTCGCAGGGGGATCCTATGGCTACACCTTC
CASSILAGGSYGYTF
>.|TRBV18|14|.|TRBJ2-3
TGTGCCAGCTCACCGGGACTTAACACAGATACGCAGTATTTT
CASSPGLNTDTQYF
>TRBD2|TRBV28|15|.|TRBJ2-3
TGTGCCAGCAGTCCCCGGACTAGCGTCTCAGATACGCAGTATTTT
CASSPRTSVSDTQYF
>.|TRBV9|14|.|TRBJ1-1
TGTGCCAGCAGCTTATCCGGGGAGGCCTTATCAGCTTTCTTT
CASSLSGEALSAFF
>TRBD1|TRBV4-2|15|.|TRBJ2-7
TGTGCCAGCAGCCTCCGGACAGGGGGAGGCTACGAGCAGTACTTC
CASSLRTGGGYEQYF
>TRBD1|TRBV7-2|17|once|TRBJ1-2
TGTGCCAGCAGCTTCGGACAGGGGGCTAGGAGGCCACGTGGCTACACCTTC
CASSFGQGARRPRGYTF
>TRBD1|TRBV5-6|15|.|TRBJ1-1
TGTGCCAGCAGCTTCTTGGGACAGGGGGCGCCTGAAGCTTTCTTT
CASSFLGQGAPEAFF
>TRBD2|TRBV7-8|20|.|TRBJ2-5
TGTGCCAGCAGCTCAAGACTGGGGAGCGGGGGGGCGATTTTTCCAGAGACCCAGTACTTC
CASSSRLGSGGAIFPETQYF
>TRBD2|TRBV18|15|.|TRBJ2-7
TGTGCCAGCTCCCAAGGGGGGACTAGCGGCTACGAGCAGTACTTC
CASSQGGTSGYEQYF
>TRBD2|TRBV6-2/TRBV6-3|17|once|TRBJ2-5
TGTGCCAGCAGTCGGGGACAGACTAGCGGGGTAGGGGAGACCCAGTACTTC
CASSRGQTSGVGETQYF
>.|TRBV27|19|.|TRBJ1-6
TGTGCCAGCAGTTTATCCCAGGACCCTGGGAGGTCCTATAATTCACCCCTCCACTTT
CASSLSQDPGRSYNSPLHF
>.|TRBV20-1|11|.|TRBJ1-6
TGCAGTGCAAAGATATTCGGGCCCCTCCACTTT
CSAKIFGPLHF
>.|TRBV5-1|15|.|TRBJ2-5
TGCGCCAGCAGCTGGACTACAGCGTACCAAGAGACCCAGTACTTC
CASSWTTAYQETQYF